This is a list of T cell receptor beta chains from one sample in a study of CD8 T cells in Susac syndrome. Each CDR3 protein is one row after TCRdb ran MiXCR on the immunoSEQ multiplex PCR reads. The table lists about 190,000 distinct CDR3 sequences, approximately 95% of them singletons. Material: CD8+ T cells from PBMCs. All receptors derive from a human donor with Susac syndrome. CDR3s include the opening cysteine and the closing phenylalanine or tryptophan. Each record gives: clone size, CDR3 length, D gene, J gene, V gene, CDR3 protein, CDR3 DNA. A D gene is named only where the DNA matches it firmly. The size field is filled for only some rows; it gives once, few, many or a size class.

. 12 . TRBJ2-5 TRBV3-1 CASSHGKETQYF TGTGCCAGCAGCCACGGAAAAGAGACCCAGTACTTC
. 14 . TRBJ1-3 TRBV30 CAWNEGTSGNTIYF TGTGCCTGGAATGAGGGTACCTCTGGAAACACCATATATTTT
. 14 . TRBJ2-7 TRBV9 CASSVVGEGAEQYF TGTGCCAGCAGCGTAGTCGGGGAAGGTGCCGAGCAGTACTTC
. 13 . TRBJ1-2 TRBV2 CAGRDTILYGYTF TGTGCCGGACGGGACACTATACTCTATGGCTACACCTTC
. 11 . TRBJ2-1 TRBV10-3 CAISEEGEQFF TGTGCCATCAGTGAGGAGGGGGAGCAGTTCTTC
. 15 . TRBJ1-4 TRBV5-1 CASSFRRDVNEKLFF TGCGCCAGCAGCTTCCGCAGGGATGTGAATGAAAAACTGTTTTTT
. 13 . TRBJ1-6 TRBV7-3 CASSLTVQEALHF TGTGCCAGCAGCTTAACGGTTCAGGAGGCCCTCCACTTT
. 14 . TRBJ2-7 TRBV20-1 CSARDLEGGYEQYF TGCAGTGCTAGAGATCTGGAGGGTGGGTACGAGCAGTACTTC
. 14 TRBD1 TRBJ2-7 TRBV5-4 CASSPGQAPDEQYF TGTGCCAGCAGCCCGGGACAGGCCCCCGACGAGCAGTACTTC
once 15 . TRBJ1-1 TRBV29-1 CSVCRDPPLGTEAFF TGCAGCGTTTGCCGGGACCCACCTCTCGGGACTGAAGCTTTCTTT
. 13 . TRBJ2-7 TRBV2 CASSGTDSYEQYF TGTGCCAGCAGTGGCACAGACTCCTACGAGCAGTACTTC
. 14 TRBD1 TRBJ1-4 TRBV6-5 CASNPGTGDSKLFF TGTGCCAGCAACCCCGGGACAGGGGATTCAAAACTGTTTTTT
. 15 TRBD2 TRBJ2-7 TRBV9 CASSATSGRTHEQYF TGTGCCAGCAGCGCCACTAGCGGGAGGACCCACGAGCAGTACTTC
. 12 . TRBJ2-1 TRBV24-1 CATSDLVDEQFF TGTGCCACCAGTGATTTGGTGGATGAGCAGTTCTTC
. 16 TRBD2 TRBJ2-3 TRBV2 CASSGSSGRATHTQYF TGTGCCAGCAGTGGATCTAGCGGGAGGGCCACTCATACGCAGTATTTT
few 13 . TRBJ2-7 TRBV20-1 CSARGTVTYEQYF TGCAGTGCTAGAGGGACGGTAACCTACGAGCAGTACTTC
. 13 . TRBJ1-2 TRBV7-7 CASSYTDSYGYTF TGTGCTAGCAGCTACACGGACAGTTATGGCTACACCTTC
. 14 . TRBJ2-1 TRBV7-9 CASSLVGSYNEQFF TGTGCCAGCAGCCTAGTCGGCTCCTACAATGAGCAGTTCTTC
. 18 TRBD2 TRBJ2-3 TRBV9 CASSQPGLAGGIADTQYF TGTGCCAGCAGCCAGCCGGGACTAGCGGGAGGGATCGCAGATACGCAGTATTTT
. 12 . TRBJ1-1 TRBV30 CAWSVVGGEAFF TGTGCCTGGAGTGTAGTTGGCGGTGAAGCTTTCTTT
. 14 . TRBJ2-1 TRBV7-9 CASSSAGAHNEQFF TGTGCCAGCAGCTCAGCTGGAGCCCACAATGAGCAGTTCTTC
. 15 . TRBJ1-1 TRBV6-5 CASSYSAATNTEAFF TGTGCCAGCAGTTACTCCGCGGCGACGAACACTGAAGCTTTCTTT
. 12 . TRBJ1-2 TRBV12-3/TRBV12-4 CASSPRNYGYTF TGTGCCAGCAGTCCCAGGAACTATGGCTACACCTTC
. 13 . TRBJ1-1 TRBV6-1 CASSTKTNTEAFF TGTGCCAGCAGCACAAAAACGAACACTGAAGCTTTCTTT
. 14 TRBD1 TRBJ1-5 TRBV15 CATRWDRGNQPQHF TGTGCCACCAGGTGGGACAGGGGCAATCAGCCCCAGCATTTT
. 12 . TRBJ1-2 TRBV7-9 CASSLYEGDYTF TGTGCCAGCAGCTTGTATGAGGGGGACTACACCTTC
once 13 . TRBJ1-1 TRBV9 CASSVGGMTEAFF TGTGCCAGCAGCGTAGGAGGGATGACTGAAGCTTTCTTT
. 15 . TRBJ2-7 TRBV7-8 CASSTDPTGDYEQYF TGTGCCAGCAGCACCGACCCAACCGGGGACTACGAGCAGTACTTC
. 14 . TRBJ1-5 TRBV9 CASSAAVSNQPQHF TGTGCCAGCAGCGCGGCCGTTAGCAATCAGCCCCAGCATTTT
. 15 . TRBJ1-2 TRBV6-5 CASSYSEGGGYGYTF TGTGCCAGCAGTTACTCGGAGGGGGGGGGCTATGGCTACACCTTC
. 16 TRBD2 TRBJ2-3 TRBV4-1 CASSQSGLASTDTQYF TGCGCCAGCAGCCAATCGGGACTAGCGAGCACAGATACGCAGTATTTT
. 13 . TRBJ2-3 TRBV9 CASSTGTTDTQYF TGTGCCAGCAGCACAGGGACCACAGATACGCAGTATTTT
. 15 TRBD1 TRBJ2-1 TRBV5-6 CASSAGGTGFYEQFF TGTGCCAGCAGCGCCGGTGGGACAGGGTTTTATGAGCAGTTCTTC
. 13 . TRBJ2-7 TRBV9 CASSAGTVGEQYF TGTGCCAGCAGCGCCGGGACGGTGGGAGAGCAGTACTTC
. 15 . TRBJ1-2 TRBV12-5 CASGLLPSRQSGYTF TGTGCTAGTGGTTTGCTGCCTTCACGACAGTCCGGCTACACCTTC
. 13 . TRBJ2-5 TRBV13 CASSSFSSQTQYF TGTGCCAGCAGCTCTTTTAGCAGCCAGACCCAGTACTTC
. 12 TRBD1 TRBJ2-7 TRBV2 CASKGQIYEQYF TGTGCCAGTAAGGGACAGATATACGAGCAGTACTTC
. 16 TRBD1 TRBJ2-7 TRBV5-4 CASSEDRDRSFYEQYF TGTGCCAGCAGCGAAGATCGGGACAGATCGTTCTACGAGCAGTACTTC
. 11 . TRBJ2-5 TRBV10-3 CAISESETQYF TGTGCCATCAGTGAGTCAGAGACCCAGTACTTC
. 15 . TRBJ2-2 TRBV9 CASSVGQGTTGELFF TGTGCCAGCAGCGTAGGGCAGGGGACCACCGGGGAGCTGTTTTTT
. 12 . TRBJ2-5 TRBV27 CASIDKQETQYF TGTGCCAGCATAGACAAACAAGAGACCCAGTACTTC
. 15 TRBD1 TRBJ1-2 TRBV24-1 CATSDAGTDQDGYTF TGTGCCACCAGTGATGCCGGGACAGACCAGGATGGCTACACCTTC